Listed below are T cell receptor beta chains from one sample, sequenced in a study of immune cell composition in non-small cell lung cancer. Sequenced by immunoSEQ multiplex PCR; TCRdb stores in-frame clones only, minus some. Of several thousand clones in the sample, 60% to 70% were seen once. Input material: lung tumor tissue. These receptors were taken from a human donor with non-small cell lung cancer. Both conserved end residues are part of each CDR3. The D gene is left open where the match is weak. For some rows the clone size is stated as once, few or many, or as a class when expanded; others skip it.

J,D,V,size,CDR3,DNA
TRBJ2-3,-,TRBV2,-,CASSVTVTDTQYF,TGTGCCAGCAGTGTCACAGTCACAGATACGCAGTATTTT
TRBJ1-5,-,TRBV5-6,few,CASSLGPGEQPQHF,TGTGCCAGCAGCTTGGGACCAGGGGAACAGCCCCAGCATTTT
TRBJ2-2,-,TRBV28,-,CASREQRANTGELFF,TGTGCCAGCAGGGAGCAGCGCGCGAACACCGGGGAGCTGTTTTTT
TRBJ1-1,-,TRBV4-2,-,CASSQDEGQNTEAFF,TGTGCCAGCAGCCAAGATGAAGGACAAAACACTGAAGCTTTCTTT
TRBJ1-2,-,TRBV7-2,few,CASSLVRATVGHGYTF,TGTGCCAGCAGCTTAGTCAGGGCCACAGTGGGCCATGGCTACACCTTC
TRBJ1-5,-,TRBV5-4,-,CASSQDRGQPQHF,TGCGCCAGCAGCCAAGATCGAGGTCAGCCCCAGCATTTT
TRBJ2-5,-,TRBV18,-,CASSPPAQETQYF,TGTGCCAGCTCACCACCGGCTCAAGAGACCCAGTACTTC
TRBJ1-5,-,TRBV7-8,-,CASSLGTGISQPQHF,TGTGCCAGCAGCTTGGGTACAGGGATCAGTCAGCCCCAGCATTTT
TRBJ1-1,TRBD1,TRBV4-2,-,CASSPRQGAVNTEAFF,TGTGCCAGCAGCCCGCGGCAGGGGGCAGTGAACACTGAAGCTTTCTTT
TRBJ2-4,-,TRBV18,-,CASSPPTRVPVGIQYF,TGTGCCAGCTCACCTCCTACTCGGGTCCCCGTTGGCATTCAGTACTTC
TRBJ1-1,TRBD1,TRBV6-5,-,CASSRAGGKNTEAFF,TGTGCCAGCAGCCGGGCAGGGGGGAAGAACACTGAAGCTTTCTTT